The 4 T cell receptor beta chains below were found in one sample sequenced in a study of T cell responses to AZD1222 COVID-19 vaccine. Repertoires were generated with immunoSEQ multiplex PCR, while TCRdb's copy carries only in-frame clones and drops some. Here the sample spans 130,000 or so clones, over 90% being singletons. The sequencing used peripheral blood, collected on day 0 of AZD1222 vaccination. These receptors all stem from an adult in good health.

This clone appeared a few times. The rearrangement uses TRBV10-3 and TRBJ2-7; TRBD1 matches 9 bases. CDR1 and CDR2 (germline): ENHRY, SYGVKD. Losses at the gene ends were 2 bases for V and 3 bases for J; bases not matched to a gene: 11. There are 17 residues in the CDR3. The CDR3 DNA follows: TGTGCCATCAGTGAGGGTCGGGACAGGGCTCTACTCTACGAGCAGTACTTC. The encoded protein is CAISEGRDRALLYEQYF.

On this clone: A junction end diverges from the germline sequence, so it may reflect a read error. J is TRBJ2-3 and V is TRBV7-7; D not resolved. The CDR3 covers 15 residues. The germline gives CDR1 SSHAT, CDR2 FNYEAQ (reference sequence). The chain's CDR3 is CASSPTPTRTDTQYF. The CDR3 DNA reads TGTGCTAGCAGTCCGACTCCTACTCGCACAGATACGCAGTATTTT.

The chain has TRBV11-2 and TRBJ2-1; possibly TRBD1 for D (6 bases). V was pared by 3 bases and J by 8 bases, with 23 bases between. This CDR3 has 17 residues. CDR1 SGHAT and CDR2 FQNNGV come from the germline V gene. The CDR3 loop reads CASSFNRERAGFDEQFF. The DNA for the CDR3 is TGTGCCAGCAGCTTCAACAGGGAACGCGCCGGGTTCGATGAGCAGTTCTTC.

The chain is built from TRBV9 and TRBJ1-3; a possible D gene is TRBD1 (6 bases). Germline V gives CDR1 SGDLS, CDR2 YYNGEE. Trimming pared 3 bases from V and 0 bases from J, leaving 10 bases between. The CDR3 is 15 amino acids. CDR3 sequence (DNA): TGTGCCAGCAGCGGAACAGGGTACTCTGGAAACACCATATATTTT. This sequence encodes CASSGTGYSGNTIYF.